The next 9 T cell receptor beta chains were all read from a single sample in a study of shared clonotypes between healthy human individuals. Libraries were prepared by immunoSEQ multiplex PCR; TCRdb keeps only in-frame clonotypes and omits some of them. The table has millions of clones, approximately 95% seen once; the top ten hold about 0.41%. The specimen was naive CD4+ T cells from PBMCs. Indicated subset: CD45RA+ positively selected. The receptors were gathered from a man aged 18 to 30 in good health. Some clones in this sample may be carry-over from other donors' samples.

J is TRBJ2-1 and V is TRBV27; unclear D gene. Germline CDR1 reads MNHEY; CDR2 reads SMNVEV (reference sequence). V was clipped by 4 bases and J by 9 bases, with 16 bases between them. The CDR3 has 14 amino acids. CDR3 DNA sequence: TGTGCCAGCAGTTACGTCGCAACATGGGGTGAGCAGTTCTTC. Translation gives CASSYVATWGEQFF.

The chain links TRBV7-6 to TRBJ2-1; D call uncertain. V lost 5 bases to trimming and J lost 6 bases, with 11 bases between them. Germline V gene data show CDR1 as SGHVS and CDR2 as FNYEAQ. This CDR3 is built from 13 residues. CDR3 loop: CASSPSATNEQFF. CDR3 nucleotides: TGTGCCAGCAGCCCCTCAGCAACCAATGAGCAGTTCTTC.

This rearrangement joins TRBV7-2 to TRBJ2-7, with 8 bases that match TRBD2. Germline CDR1 and CDR2: SGHTA and FQGNSA. The CDR3 has 15 residues. Trimming cost V 1 base and J 7 bases; bases outside gene matches: 9. The DNA for the CDR3 is TGTGCCAGCAGCTTAGGGGTTAGCGGGGCAAGGGAGCAGTACTTC. It is translated as CASSLGVSGAREQYF.

This clone was found once. This chain joins TRBV30 and TRBJ2-2, with D unclear. Germline V lookup: CDR1 GTSNPN, CDR2 SVGIG (reference sequence). The CDR3 runs to 10 residues. V was shortened by 5 bases and J by 7 bases, with 5 bases between the two germline ends. The CDR3, as DNA: TGTGCCTGGGAAGACGGGGAGCTGTTTTTT. It specifies CAWEDGELFF.

This sequence joins TRBV25-1 and TRBJ2-1; D not resolved. V shed 0 bases and J shed 9 bases, with 12 bases lying between them. In germline, CDR1 is MGHDK, CDR2 SYGVNS. The CDR3 contains 14 residues. The CDR3 nucleotides are TGTGCCAGCAGTGAATACAGGAAAGGCAGTGAGCAGTTCTTC. It yields the protein CASSEYRKGSEQFF.

J is TRBJ2-3 and V is TRBV9; TRBD2 agrees at 9 bases. V gave up 0 bases and J gave up 0 bases; unmatched junction bases: 14. This CDR3 comprises 20 residues. In germline, CDR1 is SGDLS, CDR2 YYNGEE. The CDR3 nucleotides are TGTGCCAGCAGCGTAGGGGTGATCTGGCGGGAGGGCCGGAGCACAGATACGCAGTATTTT. As protein: CASSVGVIWREGRSTDTQYF.

The CDR3 is CASSLFGQTVNTEAFF. The CDR3 bases are TGTGCCAGCAGCTTATTTGGACAAACGGTGAACACTGAAGCTTTCTTT. The V gene is TRBV7-2, the J gene TRBJ1-1; tentatively, D is TRBD1 (5 bases). This CDR3 region has 16 residues. With 2 bases removed from V and 0 bases from J, the gap between germline ends came to 13 bases. The germline CDR1 and CDR2 sequences are SGHTA and FQGNSA.

A word on this clone: Other DNA sequences in the same sample also yield this CDR3. The CDR3 protein is CASSLSGVDEQYF. The CDR3, as DNA: TGCGCCAGCAGCTTGTCCGGGGTGGACGAGCAGTACTTC. The gene calls are TRBV5-1 and TRBJ2-7; weak D call: TRBD2 (5 bases). CDR1 and CDR2 (germline): SGHRS, YFSETQ. The CDR3 runs 13 residues. The germline V and J ends were trimmed by 1 base and 5 bases, with 10 bases remaining between them.

As regards this clone: This specimen includes other DNA sequences encoding the same CDR3. This chain uses TRBV5-1 with TRBJ1-1; unclear D gene. Germline lookup yields CDR1 SGHRS and CDR2 YFSETQ. The V end was cut by 4 bases, the J end by 1 base, with 8 bases between. The CDR3 spans 13 residues. The CDR3 here is CASSLSPNTEAFF. Written as DNA, the CDR3 is TGCGCCAGCAGCCTGAGTCCGAACACTGAAGCTTTCTTT.